This T cell receptor beta chain was sequenced in a study of spatial heterogeneity in lung cancer. Study-wide background: Among detected sequences, beta-chain ones consistently exceeded alpha-chain ones in number.

Study-wide points: The number of expanded tumor alpha and beta chains correlated with mutation number.

Every TCR cDNA molecule bore a unique molecular identifier. TCRdb recomputed calls from the 5' RACE reads with MiXCR, one row per CDR3 protein. Altogether 1,500 or so distinct CDR3 sequences are present, more than 9% being singletons, with the ten largest covering approximately 27%. This clonotype is labeled medium-sized. What it binds is unknown. As to time point: sample taken at primary tumor resection. Tumor, nontumor lung or frozen PBMC supplied whole RNA that was sequenced unsorted. The TCR originated in a female donor with early-stage non-small cell lung cancer. Sequencing used lung tumor tissue, obtained at surgery.

Here the CDR3 reads CAWTDRQTSPLHF. The CDR3 nucleotides are TGTGCCTGGACTGACAGACAGACTTCACCCCTCCACTTT. The J gene is TRBJ1-6, the V gene TRBV30; D is possibly TRBD1 (5 bases). The CDR3 length is 13 residues. Germline V gene lookup returns CDR1 GTSNPN and CDR2 SVGIG (reference sequence). Trimming shortened V by 4 bases and J by 9 bases, and 13 bases separated the two germline ends.